Following are 30 T cell receptor beta chains from one sample sequenced in a study of response to subunit inactivated influenza vaccine (dated by TCRdb to the late 2010s). The method behind the library was RT-PCR. TCRdb shows the sequencer as Illumina HiSeq 2500. TCRdb reworked the public reads: Q25 trimming with fastp, MiXCR clone assembly, productive beta chains retained. Entries are consolidated by CDR3 protein sequence, retaining the most common genes and DNA. The sample has roughly 500,000 distinct CDR3 sequences on record, more than 15% of them singletons. The top ten clonotypes cover roughly 3.1% of the sample. Sequenced material: CD4+ T cells sorted from PBMCs, taken less than 30 months after vaccination. The receptors derive from a man aged 50-75 years who received an inactivated influenza vaccine. Donor details come from another sample of the same person, matched by shared clones.

This clonotype was counted ten times or more. The J gene is TRBJ2-1, the V gene TRBV7-9; D gene unclear. With 5 bases removed from V and 0 bases from J, the gap between germline ends came to 11 bases. The CDR3 is made up of 15 amino acids. From germline, CDR1 is SEHNR and CDR2 FQNEAQ (reference sequence). The CDR3 DNA sequence: TGTGCCAGCAGCCCTAGTAGGGACTCCTACAATGAGCAGTTCTTC. It translates to CASSPSRDSYNEQFF.

This clonotype showed up many times. The gene calls are TRBV3-1 and TRBJ2-2; D is tentatively TRBD1 or TRBD2 (5 bases each). This CDR3 has 17 residues. Germline CDR1 LGHDT, CDR2 YNNKEL (reference sequence). V was pared by 1 base and J by 8 bases, with 20 bases between. The CDR3 DNA follows: TGTGCCAGCAGCCAAGTGAAGCCGGGACCCCTTATGGGGGAGCTGTTTTTT. It codes for CASSQVKPGPLMGELFF. Filled out from reference TRBV3-1 and TRBJ2-2, the complete variable domain reads DTAVSQTPKYLVTQMGNDKSIKCEQNLGHDTMYWYKQDSKKFLKIMFSYNNKELIINETVPNRFSPKSPDKAHLNLHINSLELGDSAVYFCASSQVKPGPLMGELFFGEGSRLTVL.

The V call is TRBV12-3 or TRBV12-4, the J call TRBJ2-5; the D is unclear. CDR3 length equals 14 residues. Trimming took 5 bases from V and 7 from J, leaving 17 bases between them. The CDR3 here is CASSPVGQSGTQYF. In nucleotides, the CDR3 is TGTGCCAGCAGTCCTGTTGGCCAGAGTGGGACCCAGTACTTC.

This clonotype has more than one count but fewer than ten. This chain links TRBV20-1 with TRBJ1-3; no clear D gene. The CDR3 runs 13 residues. Germline V lookup: CDR1 DFQATT, CDR2 SNEGSKA (reference sequence). Trimming removed 2 bases from V and 3 bases from J, with 8 bases in between. CDR3 sequence: CSARKGNGNTIYF. CDR3 nucleotides: TGCAGTGCTAGAAAAGGGAATGGAAACACCATATATTTT.

In its sample, this clonotype was seen a few times. This chain connects TRBV20-1 to TRBJ1-5; 11 bases fit TRBD1. This CDR3 has 14 residues. Germline V lookup: CDR1 DFQATT, CDR2 SNEGSKA (reference sequence). V dropped 5 bases and J dropped 2; count of bases not matched to a gene: 2. CDR3 sequence (DNA): TGCAGTGCTGGGACAGGGGGTGGCAATCAGCCCCAGCATTTT. This translates into CSAGTGGGNQPQHF.

This clonotype was seen a handful of times. The chain has TRBV5-1 and TRBJ2-3; TRBD2 agrees at 9 bases. V lost 4 bases to trimming and J lost 2 bases; unmatched junction nucleotides: 8. In germline, CDR1 is SGHRS, CDR2 YFSETQ. This CDR3 has 16 amino acids. The CDR3 protein is CASSPQAGGLTDTQYF. CDR3 nucleotide sequence: TGCGCCAGCAGCCCACAAGCGGGGGGACTCACAGATACGCAGTATTTT. Full variable domain (missing parts from reference TRBV5-1 and TRBJ2-3): KAGVTQTPRYLIKTRGQQVTLSCSPISGHRSVSWYQQTPGQGLQFLFEYFSETQRNKGNFPGRFSGRQFSNSRSEMNVSTLELGDSALYLCASSPQAGGLTDTQYFGPGTRLTVL.

This clonotype was counted only a few times. V usage is TRBV6-1 and J usage is TRBJ1-4, with a tentative D call TRBD1 (5 bases). The CDR3 is made up of 14 amino acids. Trimming pared 6 bases from V and 3 bases from J, leaving 11 bases between. The V gene's germline CDR1 is MNHNS and CDR2 SASEGT. CDR3 in amino acids: CASRWGDPNEKLFF. As DNA, the CDR3 is TGTGCCAGCAGGTGGGGGGACCCTAATGAAAAACTGTTTTTT.

The genes are TRBV4-3 and TRBJ1-4; maybe TRBD1 (6 bases). The germline V gene has CDR1 LGHNA and CDR2 YSLEER. This CDR3 is 15 amino acids long. V lost 3 bases and J lost 2, with 10 bases in between. CDR3 protein: CASSQSGDTNEKLFF. CDR3 nucleotide sequence: TGCGCCAGCAGCCAGTCAGGGGACACTAATGAAAAACTGTTTTTT.

This clonotype appeared a few times. This sequence joins TRBV9 and TRBJ2-3; D unresolved. Germline CDR1 is SGDLS and CDR2 is YYNGEE. The CDR3 consists of 16 residues. V was clipped by 0 bases and J by 1 base, with 12 bases between them. CDR3 sequence (DNA): TGTGCCAGCAGCGTAGAGGCAAAGGGTGGCACAGATACGCAGTATTTT. Translation gives CASSVEAKGGTDTQYF.

The chain recombines TRBV10-3 with TRBJ2-7; TRBD1 aligns across 8 bases. The CDR3 has 13 amino acids. V lost 11 bases, J lost 7 bases, and 13 bases stayed unmatched. The germline V gene has CDR1 ENHRY and CDR2 SYGVKD. CDR3 in amino acids: CASTGGTGEEQYF. Written as DNA, the CDR3 is TGTGCCTCTACTGGCGGGACAGGAGAGGAGCAGTACTTC.

The chain joins TRBV14 to TRBJ2-7; 12 bases line up with TRBD2. This CDR3 contains 15 residues. Germline V gene lookup returns CDR1 SGHDN and CDR2 FVKESK. The V segment lost 4 bases and the J segment 7 bases; nucleotides outside the gene matches: 8. The CDR3 region has the DNA TGTGCCAGCAGCCCCAGACTAGCGGGAGTTTGGGAGCAGTACTTC. It encodes CASSPRLAGVWEQYF.

This clonotype appeared many times. The rearrangement links TRBV12-3 or TRBV12-4 to TRBJ2-3; 8 bases map to TRBD1. The CDR3 runs 15 residues. Trimming cost V 6 bases and J 4 bases; bases outside gene matches: 9. CDR3 sequence (DNA): TGTGCCAGCAGACAGGGACAGGCACAATCAGATACGCAGTATTTT. Protein: CASRQGQAQSDTQYF.

The J gene is TRBJ1-2, the V gene TRBV10-3, with 8 bases lining up with TRBD1. Unmatched junction bases numbered 4, after V lost 7 bases and J lost 0 bases. CDR3 length: 14 amino acids. The V gene's germline CDR1 is ENHRY and CDR2 SYGVKD. Here the CDR3 DNA reads TGTGCCATCAAGGGACAGGTAGCTAACTATGGCTACACCTTC. It yields the protein CAIKGQVANYGYTF.

The sample holds many counts of this clonotype. The V gene is TRBV20-1, the J gene TRBJ1-3; D call uncertain. V was cut by 1 base and J by 2 bases, with 3 bases left in between. The V gene's germline CDR1 is DFQATT and CDR2 SNEGSKA (reference sequence). The CDR3 length is 12 residues. Written as DNA, the CDR3 is TGCAGTGCTAGAGGGGCTGGAAACACCATATATTTT. This translates into CSARGAGNTIYF.

This chain links TRBV4-1 with TRBJ1-5, with D hard to call. CDR1 is MGHRA and CDR2 is YSYEKL in the germline V gene. CDR3 length: 14 amino acids. Trimming removed 4 bases at V and 5 bases at J, with 12 bases between. CDR3 DNA: TGCGCCAGCAGCCTAAGGGTACGGGATCAGCCCCAGCATTTT. Its translation is CASSLRVRDQPQHF.

This clonotype has a handful of counts. This chain connects TRBV10-3 to TRBJ2-1, with TRBD2 identical over 9 bases. The CDR3 runs 16 residues. Losses at the gene ends were 2 bases for V and 4 bases for J; bases not matched to a gene: 6. Germline CDR1 ENHRY, CDR2 SYGVKD. The CDR3 sequence: CAISEASGTSYNEQFF. CDR3 in DNA: TGTGCCATCAGTGAGGCTAGCGGGACCTCTTACAATGAGCAGTTCTTC.

The V call is TRBV4-2, the J call TRBJ2-1, with D tentatively TRBD2 (5 bases). V was cut by 3 bases and J by 1 base, with 10 bases left in between. The CDR3 spans 15 residues. CDR1 and CDR2 from the germline V gene are LGHNA and YNFKEQ. CDR3 nucleotides: TGTGCCAGCAGCCAGGACTCGGTTTCCTACAATGAGCAGTTCTTC. The encoded protein is CASSQDSVSYNEQFF.

This clonotype was detected many times. V gene TRBV12-3 or TRBV12-4 combines with J gene TRBJ2-1, with 10 bases identical to TRBD2. Trimming removed 4 bases from V and 5 bases from J; junction bases left unmatched: 5. This CDR3 is 15 amino acids long. The CDR3 region is CASSWALAGNNEQFF. In DNA, the CDR3 is TGTGCCAGCAGTTGGGCACTAGCGGGGAACAATGAGCAGTTCTTC.

The chain couples TRBV6-1 to TRBJ1-5; D unclear. V was clipped by 8 bases and J by 4 bases, with 9 bases between them. Per germline, CDR1 MNHNS and CDR2 SASEGT. The CDR3 loop spans 12 amino acids. CDR3 in DNA: TGTGCCAGCGCCCAGCCAAATCAGCCCCAGCATTTT. Protein sequence: CASAQPNQPQHF.

This clonotype has just a few counts. This chain joins TRBV20-1 and TRBJ2-7, with D uncertain. Trimming took 4 bases from V and 6 from J, leaving 7 bases between them. The CDR3 sequence is 10 residues long. Germline-derived CDR1 and CDR2 are DFQATT and SNEGSKA (reference sequence). The CDR3 region is CSAKAAEQYF. The CDR3 DNA is TGCAGTGCTAAGGCGGCCGAGCAGTACTTC.

The chain carries TRBV18 and TRBJ1-2, with D maybe TRBD1 (6 bases). Germline CDR1 is KGHSH and CDR2 is LQKENI. Between the trimmed V and J ends, which lost 1 base and 7 bases, there was a span of 13 bases. The CDR3 consists of 14 residues. The CDR3 loop is CASSPQQGPAGYTF. The CDR3 DNA follows: TGTGCCAGCTCACCACAGCAGGGGCCGGCTGGCTACACCTTC.

In its sample, this clonotype was seen once. The chain has TRBV6-1 and TRBJ2-5; 13 nucleotides align to TRBD2. The CDR3 runs 15 residues. The germline V gene has CDR1 MNHNS and CDR2 SASEGT. V was pared by 4 bases and J by 4 bases, with 3 bases of the junction left unmatched. CDR3 in DNA: TGTGCCAGCAGTGTGGGACTAGCGGGGTTAGAGACCCAGTACTTC. Translating it yields CASSVGLAGLETQYF.

The chain joins TRBV2 to TRBJ2-2, with D possibly TRBD2 on 5 matching bases. Looked up from germline, CDR1 is SNHLY and CDR2 is FYNNEI. V was trimmed by 10 bases and J by 1 base, leaving 10 bases between them. There are 13 residues in the CDR3. The CDR3 DNA is TGTGCCATTGGCGGACTGAACACCGGGGAGCTGTTTTTT. This sequence encodes CAIGGLNTGELFF.

This clonotype was counted between two and nine times. The CDR3 spells CATAGGVTNEKLFF. CDR3 coding DNA: TGTGCCACCGCCGGGGGGGTTACTAATGAAAAACTGTTTTTT. The gene calls are TRBV10-3 and TRBJ1-4, with D perhaps matching TRBD1 (5 bases). CDR3 length: 14 amino acids. Germline CDR1 reads ENHRY; CDR2 reads SYGVKD. Trimming stripped 10 bases from V and 2 bases from J, with 14 bases between.

J is TRBJ2-7 and V is TRBV6-2 or TRBV6-3; 7 nucleotides line up with TRBD1. The trim removed 8 bases at V and 10 bases at J, leaving 5 bases unmatched. CDR1 and CDR2 (germline): MNHEY, SVGEGT. CDR3 length: 10 residues. CDR3 nucleotides: TGTGCCAGCGGACACAGGGGACAGTACTTC. Protein: CASGHRGQYF.

This clonotype was detected many times. This chain links TRBV6-5 with TRBJ2-7; no clear D gene. Trimming pared 4 bases from V and 6 bases from J, leaving 13 bases between. CDR1 and CDR2 (germline): MNHEY, SVGAGI. The CDR3 sequence is 13 residues long. Written as DNA, the CDR3 is TGTGCCAGCAGTTTGAGACGGTTTGGCGAGCAGTACTTC. Translating gives CASSLRRFGEQYF.

The CDR3 DNA is TGTGCCAGCAGCTCCGTCACAGATACGCAGTATTTT. Amino acid sequence: CASSSVTDTQYF. This sequence joins TRBV7-2 and TRBJ2-3; D is ambiguous. Germline V gives CDR1 SGHTA, CDR2 FQGNSA. Deletions cut 4 bases from V and 2 bases from J, with 4 bases between. The CDR3 consists of 12 residues.

This clonotype has more than one count but fewer than ten. The chain is built from TRBV4-3 and TRBJ2-3, with D maybe TRBD2 (6 bases). The CDR3 extends over 12 amino acids. CDR1 and CDR2 from the germline V gene are LGHNA and YSLEER. V lost 0 bases and J lost 8, with 6 bases in between. The CDR3 bases are TGCGCCAGCAGCCAAGAGGGGGGTACGCAGTATTTT. As protein: CASSQEGGTQYF.

The J gene is TRBJ1-5, the V gene TRBV19, with a possible D match to TRBD1 (5 bases). V was clipped by 6 bases and J by 1 base, with 13 bases between them. The CDR3 sequence is 15 residues long. CDR1 and CDR2 (germline): LNHDA, SQIVND (reference sequence). The CDR3 coding sequence is TGTGCCAGTAGAACGGCAGGGCCGAGCAATCAGCCCCAGCATTTT. It is translated as CASRTAGPSNQPQHF.

This chain uses TRBV24-1 with TRBJ1-1, with 10 bases matching TRBD1. V lost 2 bases to trimming and J lost 9 bases; unmatched junction nucleotides: 2. This CDR3 region has 13 residues. Germline V gene sequence: CDR1 KGHDR, CDR2 SFDVKD. The CDR3 DNA follows: TGTGCCACCAGTGATTCGACAGGGGGCAAAGCTTTCTTT. Residues: CATSDSTGGKAFF.